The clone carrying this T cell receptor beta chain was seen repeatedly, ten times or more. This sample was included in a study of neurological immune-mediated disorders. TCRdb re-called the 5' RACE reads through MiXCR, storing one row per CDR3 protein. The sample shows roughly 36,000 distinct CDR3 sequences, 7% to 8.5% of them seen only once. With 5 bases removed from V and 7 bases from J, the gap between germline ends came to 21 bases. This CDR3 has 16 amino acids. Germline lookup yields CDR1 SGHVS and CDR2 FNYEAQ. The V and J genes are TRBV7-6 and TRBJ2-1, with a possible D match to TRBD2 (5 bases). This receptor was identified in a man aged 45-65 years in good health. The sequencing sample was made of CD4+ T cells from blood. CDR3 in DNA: TGTGCCAGCAGCCAAGCGGTAGGAGGCCCCGGGAATGAGCAGTTCTTC. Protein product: CASSQAVGGPGNEQFF. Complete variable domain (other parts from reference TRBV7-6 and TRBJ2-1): GAGVSQSPRYKVTKRGQDVALRCDPISGHVSLYWYRQALGQGPEFLTYFNYEAQQDKSGLPNDRFSAERPEGSISTLTIQRTEQRDSAMYRCASSQAVGGPGNEQFFGPGTRLTVL.